The T cell receptor beta chain described here comes from a study of technical replicates of blood from a handful of donors. The CDR3 contains 12 residues. CDR1 and CDR2 from the germline V gene are SGHRS and YFSETQ. Trimming left V 7 bases short and J 4 bases short, with 11 bases between. This clone came up once. This table comes from immunoSEQ multiplex PCR, and its TCRdb copy is limited to in-frame clones, with some not included. The sample has around 84,000 clones, approximately 90% seen once. The receptor was isolated from a human donor in good health. This chain links TRBV5-1 with TRBJ1-2, with no clear D. The sample taken for sequencing was T cells isolated from PBMCs. The CDR3 DNA is TGCGCCAGCTCGCCCTATGGCTATGGCTACACCTTC. Protein: CASSPYGYGYTF.